These T cell receptor beta chains were read from a single sample in a study of blood T cell repertoires in COVID-19. Data came from immunoSEQ multiplex PCR; TCRdb stores just in-frame clones and leaves some out. The sample has about 130,000 clones; roughly nine tenths are singletons. The specimen sequenced was peripheral blood. These receptors were collected from a middle-aged man with active COVID-19. The CDR3 runs from the conserved cysteine through the conserved F or W. D genes are given only for firm matches. Not all rows give a size; the values are once, few, many and, for expanded clones, a class.

abundance	v_gene	j_gene	d_gene	CDR3aa	CDR3nt
NA	TRBV7-9	TRBJ2-2	TRBD2	CASSLGGGRTGELFF	TGTGCCAGCAGCTTAGGCGGGGGGCGTACCGGGGAGCTGTTTTTT
few	TRBV5-1	TRBJ2-1	TRBD2	CASSLVLAGGGNEQFF	TGCGCCAGCAGCTTGGTACTAGCGGGAGGCGGTAATGAGCAGTTCTTC
NA	TRBV29-1	TRBJ2-1	TRBD1	CSVDPDRGPHEQFF	TGCAGCGTTGACCCGGACAGGGGACCCCATGAGCAGTTCTTC
few	TRBV7-9	TRBJ1-1	NA	CASTHQSGAFF	TGTGCCAGCACACACCAGAGCGGAGCTTTCTTT
NA	TRBV2	TRBJ2-6	NA	CASSTQGSGANVLTF	TGTGCCAGCAGTACCCAGGGGTCCGGGGCCAACGTCCTGACTTTC
NA	TRBV5-1	TRBJ1-1	NA	CASSLGHRNTEAFF	TGCGCCAGCAGCTTGGGGCACAGAAACACTGAAGCTTTCTTT
once	TRBV2	TRBJ2-1	NA	CASSEWPLPSYNEQFF	TGTGCCAGCAGTGAATGGCCTTTACCCTCCTACAATGAGCAGTTCTTC
NA	TRBV19	TRBJ2-7	TRBD1	CASSRQGAIGEQYF	TGTGCCAGTAGTCGACAGGGGGCAATCGGCGAGCAGTACTTC
NA	TRBV18	TRBJ2-1	TRBD2	CASSPLSGTSGSRSEQFF	TGTGCCAGCTCACCACTATCCGGGACTAGCGGGAGCAGGAGTGAGCAGTTCTTC
NA	TRBV30	TRBJ1-2	NA	CAESPQGYGYTF	TGTGCGGAGAGCCCTCAGGGCTATGGCTACACCTTC
NA	TRBV9	TRBJ2-3	NA	CASSVGGVGADTQYF	TGTGCCAGCAGCGTAGGCGGGGTCGGCGCAGATACGCAGTATTTT
NA	TRBV10-3	TRBJ2-7	TRBD1	CAISERTGFNEQYF	TGTGCCATCAGTGAAAGGACAGGGTTCAACGAGCAGTACTTC
once	TRBV7-3	TRBJ2-3	NA	CASSQGRTLYGDTQYF	TGTGCCAGCAGTCAGGGGCGTACCCTTTATGGAGATACGCAGTATTTT
NA	TRBV14	TRBJ1-6	NA	CASSPRLDSPLHF	TGTGCCAGCAGCCCCCGGTTGGATTCACCCCTCCACTTT
NA	TRBV20-1	TRBJ1-2	NA	CSAEPGGGYTF	TGCAGTGCTGAACCGGGGGGCGGCTACACCTTC
once	TRBV6-5	TRBJ1-3	TRBD1	CASRRTGASGNTIYF	TGTGCCAGCAGAAGGACAGGGGCATCCGGAAACACCATATATTTT
once	TRBV4-1	TRBJ2-2	TRBD2	CASSQDQGFSGGVAGELFF	TGCGCCAGCAGCCAAGATCAAGGGTTTAGCGGGGGGGTTGCCGGGGAGCTGTTTTTT
NA	TRBV6-5	TRBJ2-3	TRBD2	CASSRAGVGTDTQYF	TGTGCCAGCAGTCGTGCGGGAGTGGGGACAGATACGCAGTATTTT
NA	TRBV29-1	TRBJ1-1	TRBD1	CSVDETGSGTEAFF	TGCAGCGTTGACGAGACAGGGTCGGGCACTGAAGCTTTCTTT
once	TRBV6-6	TRBJ2-2	NA	CASSRDKNTGELFF	TGTGCCAGCAGCCGAGACAAGAACACCGGGGAGCTGTTTTTT
NA	TRBV11-3	TRBJ1-1	NA	CASSLGGRYFF	TGTGCCAGCAGCTTAGGAGGGAGATACTTCTTT
NA	TRBV6-5	TRBJ1-1	NA	CASPPEWANTEAFF	TGTGCCAGCCCGCCGGAATGGGCGAACACTGAAGCTTTCTTT
NA	TRBV7-9	TRBJ2-3	TRBD2	CASSPLGGASGTQYF	TGTGCCAGCAGCCCCCTCGGGGGGGCCTCGGGAACGCAGTATTTT
NA	TRBV27	TRBJ1-1	NA	CASTPGVGTEAFF	TGTGCCAGCACCCCAGGGGTGGGCACTGAAGCTTTCTTT
NA	TRBV7-6	TRBJ2-3	TRBD2	CASSLVGASGRAGSTDTQYF	TGTGCCAGCAGCTTAGTGGGCGCTAGCGGGAGGGCCGGAAGCACAGATACGCAGTATTTT
NA	TRBV9	TRBJ1-3	TRBD1	CASSGDRVAGNTIYF	TGTGCCAGCAGCGGCGACAGGGTGGCGGGAAACACCATATATTTT
NA	TRBV13	TRBJ2-3	TRBD1	CASSSQGQGVLSSTDTQYF	TGTGCCAGCAGCTCGCAAGGACAGGGGGTACTTTCTAGCACAGATACGCAGTATTTT
NA	TRBV2	TRBJ2-5	NA	CASSSQGRAQYF	TGTGCCAGCAGTTCCCAGGGGAGGGCCCAGTACTTC
NA	TRBV19	TRBJ1-1	NA	CASSMGQALNTEAFF	TGTGCCAGTAGTATGGGGCAGGCACTGAACACTGAAGCTTTCTTT
NA	TRBV4-1	TRBJ1-4	NA	CASSQVRGGDEKLFF	TGCGCCAGCAGCCAAGTAAGGGGCGGGGATGAAAAACTGTTTTTT
once	TRBV27	TRBJ1-6	NA	CASSGWGTLNSPLHF	TGTGCCAGCAGCGGGTGGGGGACACTAAATTCACCCCTCCACTTT
NA	TRBV12-3/TRBV12-4	TRBJ1-2	TRBD1	CASSGQAAGYTF	TGTGCCAGCAGTGGACAGGCTGCTGGCTACACCTTC
NA	TRBV5-4	TRBJ1-2	NA	CASSPRAGDVGIYGYTF	TGTGCCAGCAGCCCGCGGGCAGGGGACGTGGGGATCTATGGCTACACCTTC
NA	TRBV4-2	TRBJ1-2	NA	CASSQGERTRGTNYGYTF	TGTGCCAGCAGCCAAGGTGAAAGGACTCGCGGTACTAACTATGGCTACACCTTC
NA	TRBV7-3	TRBJ2-5	NA	CASSLGTIGGQETQYF	TGTGCCAGCAGCTTAGGCACTATCGGCGGGCAAGAGACCCAGTACTTC
NA	TRBV19	TRBJ2-1	NA	CASSGLTAYNEQFF	TGTGCCAGTAGCGGACTAACAGCCTACAATGAGCAGTTCTTC
NA	TRBV7-9	TRBJ1-3	NA	CALAGHSSGNTIYF	TGTGCCCTCGCCGGACACTCGTCTGGAAACACCATATATTTT
NA	TRBV2	TRBJ2-5	TRBD2	CASSRNGRPGETQYF	TGTGCCAGCAGTCGTAACGGGAGGCCGGGAGAGACCCAGTACTTC
few	TRBV5-5	TRBJ1-2	NA	CASSPGSGAGGYTF	TGTGCCAGCAGCCCCGGTAGCGGGGCGGGTGGCTACACCTTC
NA	TRBV19	TRBJ1-1	NA	CASSIGQSAFF	TGTGCCAGTAGTATCGGTCAATCCGCTTTCTTT
NA	TRBV5-5	TRBJ2-1	TRBD1	CASSVGQGLSIPSNEQFF	TGTGCCAGCAGCGTGGGACAGGGTCTCTCGATACCCAGCAATGAGCAGTTCTTC
NA	TRBV7-9	TRBJ2-1	TRBD2	CASSPPSGRAPSSYNEQFF	TGTGCCAGCAGCCCACCTAGCGGGAGGGCCCCTAGCTCCTACAATGAGCAGTTCTTC
NA	TRBV11-2	TRBJ1-6	NA	CASSPIVGPRDSPLHF	TGTGCCAGCAGCCCTATCGTCGGGCCGCGGGATTCACCCCTCCACTTT
NA	TRBV2	TRBJ2-5	TRBD2	CASRDETSRQTQYF	TGTGCCAGCAGGGATGAGACTAGCCGACAGACCCAGTACTTC
NA	TRBV21-1	TRBJ2-2	NA	CASSKDGTGGSGELFF	TGTGCCAGCAGCAAAGATGGGACAGGGGGATCCGGGGAGCTGTTTTTT
NA	TRBV5-1	TRBJ1-1	TRBD1	CASSFGPQGASTEAFF	TGCGCCAGCAGCTTCGGCCCCCAGGGGGCAAGCACTGAAGCTTTCTTT
NA	TRBV7-2	TRBJ1-2	NA	CASSQDRVYGYTF	TGTGCCAGCAGCCAGGACAGAGTCTATGGCTACACCTTC
few	TRBV7-7	TRBJ2-1	TRBD1	CASSLGGPGQGVNEQFF	TGTGCCAGCAGCTTAGGTGGTCCGGGACAGGGGGTAAATGAGCAGTTCTTC
NA	TRBV2	TRBJ2-4	TRBD1	CASSAGYRGVGNF	TGTGCCAGCAGTGCGGGTTACAGGGGAGTAGGGAACTTC